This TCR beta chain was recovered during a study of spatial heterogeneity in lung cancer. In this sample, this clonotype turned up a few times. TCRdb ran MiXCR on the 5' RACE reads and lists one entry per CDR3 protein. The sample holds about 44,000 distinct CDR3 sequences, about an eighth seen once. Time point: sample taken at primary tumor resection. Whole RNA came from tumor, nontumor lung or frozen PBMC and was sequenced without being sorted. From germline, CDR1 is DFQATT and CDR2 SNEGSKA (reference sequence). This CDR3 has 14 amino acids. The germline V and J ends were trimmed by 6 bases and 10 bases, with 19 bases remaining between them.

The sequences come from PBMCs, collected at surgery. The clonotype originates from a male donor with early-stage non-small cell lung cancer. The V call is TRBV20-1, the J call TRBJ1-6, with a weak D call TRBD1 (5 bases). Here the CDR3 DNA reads TGCAGTGCCACCCCCGACAGCACGGGATCACCCCTCCACTTT. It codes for CSATPDSTGSPLHF.